The clone carrying this TCR beta chain was seen a few times. As yet, its antigen is unknown. J gave up 0 bases and V 0 bases, and 16 bases lay outside the gene matches. The CDR3 runs 20 residues. The germline gives CDR1 SGHNT, CDR2 YYREEE (reference sequence). The source of the sample is a study of cytomegalovirus exposure and HLA in healthy donors. Both 60 Vbeta primers and 13 Jbeta primers went into the PCR. Repertoires were generated with immunoSEQ multiplex PCR, while TCRdb's copy carries only in-frame clones and drops some. The data contain about 100,000 clones, roughly 69% of them singletons. Whole-study findings and limits: Earlier results showed most TCR beta V segments being productive about 87% or about 30% of the time.

The rearrangement uses TRBV5-4 and TRBJ1-2; TRBD1 matches 8 bases. The specimen sequenced was PBMCs. This clonotype was sampled from a man aged 25-45 years in good health and CMV-seropositive. CDR3 sequence: CASSLGGQGAMVGSNYGYTF. CDR3 bases: TGTGCCAGCAGCTTGGGGGGTCAGGGGGCAATGGTAGGGTCTAACTATGGCTACACCTTC.